This TCR beta chain was retrieved from a study of cytomegalovirus exposure and HLA in healthy donors. Findings of the study overall: Earlier analysis yielded a pattern in which most TCR beta V segments were productive about 87% or about 30% of the time.

PCR employed 60 Vbeta and 13 Jbeta primers. The method was immunoSEQ multiplex PCR; TCRdb's version includes in-frame clones alone and lacks a portion of them. The sample holds fewer than 95,000 clones; 85% are singletons and the top ten take about 7.2%. The sample holds one count of this clone. Its specificity is not known. CDR3 length equals 15 residues. With V trimmed by 6 bases and J by 12 bases, 13 bases remained unmatched. The V gene's germline CDR1 is MNHEY and CDR2 SMNVEV (reference sequence). Sequenced sample: PBMCs. The sequence derives from a man between 35 and 55 years old in good health and CMV-seropositive. The chain links TRBV27 to TRBJ2-1; 11 nucleotides match TRBD2. CDR3 loop: CASRLAGGPGGGQFF. The CDR3 region has the DNA TGTGCCAGCAGATTAGCGGGGGGGCCCGGCGGAGGGCAGTTCTTC.